The sample holds one count of the clone carrying this TCR beta chain. Its specificity is unknown. This sample was included in a study of cytomegalovirus exposure and HLA in healthy donors. For the study at large: It was reported in a later analysis that the 90 to 150 validation repertoires used the same platform as the roughly 700 first-cohort repertoires. Overall study findings and caveats: Cytomegalovirus association was assigned to more than 150 TCR beta chains.

Sequenced by immunoSEQ multiplex PCR; TCRdb stores in-frame clones only, minus some. The sample shows around 300,000 clones, roughly nine tenths of them seen only once. The V and J ends lost 2 bases and 6 bases respectively, with 16 bases between them. Per the germline V gene, CDR1 is SNHLY and CDR2 is FYNNEI. The length of the CDR3 is 16 residues. The donors were members of the validation cohort comprising over a hundred subjects, separate from the roughly 670-subject first cohort. The J gene is TRBJ2-2, the V gene TRBV2; a weak D match, TRBD1 (7 bases). This TCR was recovered from a woman in her 30s in good health and CMV-seropositive. The specimen was PBMCs. This CDR3 reads CASSERGHGGSGELFF. For the CDR3, the DNA is TGTGCCAGCAGTGAAAGGGGGCACGGGGGCTCCGGGGAGCTGTTTTTT.